Following are 23 T cell receptor beta chains from one sample sequenced in a study of blood T cell repertoires in COVID-19 (dated by TCRdb to about 2020). The library was produced with the immunoSEQ multiplex PCR assay. In TCRdb, the immuneACCESS table is reduced to in-frame sequences with V and J assigned. These tables do not hold every clone; where another copy was compared, an unresolved V gene accounts for under half, and the others remain unexplained. The sample records about 250,000 clones, 85% to 90% of which are singletons. The top ten clonotypes cover over 1.1% of the sample. Material for sequencing was peripheral blood. Receptors were obtained from a man older than 75 with acute or convalescent COVID-19.

This clone was seen only once. The V and J genes are TRBV27 and TRBJ2-3; D might be TRBD2 (5 bases). CDR1 and CDR2 (germline): MNHEY, SMNVEV (reference sequence). The V end lost 5 bases, the J end lost 3 bases, and 15 bases lay between the germline ends. This CDR3 is built from 15 residues. The CDR3 loop reads CASSRRPWGTDTQYF. The CDR3 DNA follows: TGTGCCAGCAGTAGGAGGCCTTGGGGTACAGATACGCAGTATTTT.

The chain is built from TRBV9 and TRBJ2-7; 9 bases are shared with TRBD2. This CDR3 has 15 residues. J was trimmed by 6 bases and V by 0 bases; bases with no gene match: 7. CDR1 is SGDLS, CDR2 YYNGEE, per germline. Written as DNA, the CDR3 is TGTGCCAGCAGCGTAGACAGCGGGGGGTTCTCCGAGCAGTACTTC. Protein sequence: CASSVDSGGFSEQYF. The variable domain in full, completed from reference TRBV9 and TRBJ2-7, reads DSGVTQTPKHLITATGQRVTLRCSPRSGDLSVYWYQQSLDQGLQFLIQYYNGEERAKGNILERFSAQQFPDLHSELNLSSLELGDSALYFCASSVDSGGFSEQYFGPGTRLTVT.

The chain is built from TRBV7-6 and TRBJ2-1, with 12 bases fitting TRBD2. V lost 5 bases to trimming and J lost 8 bases; unmatched junction nucleotides: 7. Germline lookup yields CDR1 SGHVS and CDR2 FNYEAQ. The CDR3 covers 15 residues. DNA for the CDR3: TGTGCCAGCAGCCCTCTAGCGGGAGGGCCATATGAGCAGTTCTTC. Translating it yields CASSPLAGGPYEQFF.

The CDR3 DNA sequence: TGTGCCAGCAGCTTGGGACAGGGAGTTGGTGAAGCTTTCTTT. Translation gives CASSLGQGVGEAFF. The chain links TRBV7-2 to TRBJ1-1; 9 bases are a match to TRBD1. Germline-derived CDR1 and CDR2 are SGHTA and FQGNSA. J lost 7 bases, V lost 3 bases, and 6 bases had no gene match. The length of the CDR3 is 14 residues.

This clone has only a few counts. This chain uses TRBV25-1 with TRBJ2-6; 7 bases are a match to TRBD1. The germline gives CDR1 MGHDK, CDR2 SYGVNS. The V gene end was trimmed by 3 bases and the J gene end by 9 bases; junction bases not matched to a gene: 5. The CDR3 runs 14 residues. This CDR3 reads CASSDPTGFNVLTF. The CDR3 DNA reads TGTGCCAGCAGTGACCCGACAGGGTTCAACGTCCTGACTTTC.

The gene calls are TRBV7-2 and TRBJ1-5, with 7 nucleotides matching TRBD1. The V gene end was trimmed by 5 bases and the J gene end by 5 bases; junction bases not matched to a gene: 3. The germline gives CDR1 SGHTA, CDR2 FQGNSA. The CDR3 totals 13 residues. CDR3 sequence: CASSGTADQPQHF. As DNA, the CDR3 is TGTGCCAGCAGCGGGACAGCGGATCAGCCCCAGCATTTT.

The gene calls are TRBV29-1 and TRBJ1-2; possibly TRBD1 for D (6 bases). V was pared by 1 base and J by 8 bases, with 20 bases between. The CDR3 sequence is 15 residues long. Germline CDR1 and CDR2: SQVTM and ANQGSEA. CDR3: CSVEVGQGPFQGYTF. CDR3 in DNA: TGCAGCGTTGAAGTGGGCCAGGGGCCTTTTCAGGGCTACACCTTC.

Only one count was recorded for this clone. The genes are TRBV4-1 and TRBJ2-2, with no clear D. V lost 4 bases and J lost 3, with 12 bases in between. Germline values: CDR1 MGHRA, CDR2 YSYEKL. The CDR3 runs to 15 residues. CDR3: CASSRMSRDTGELFF. The CDR3 DNA reads TGCGCCAGCAGCCGAATGAGTAGAGACACCGGGGAGCTGTTTTTT.

This clone came up once. The chain is built from TRBV6-5 and TRBJ1-3; no definite D call. Germline CDR1 reads MNHEY; CDR2 reads SVGAGI. V shed 7 bases and J shed 0 bases, with 7 bases lying between them. The CDR3 extends over 13 amino acids. This CDR3 reads CASKLSSGNTIYF. As DNA, the CDR3 is TGTGCCAGCAAACTTAGCTCTGGAAACACCATATATTTT.

J is TRBJ2-7 and V is TRBV7-8; the match to TRBD1 covers 7 bases. J gave up 7 bases and V 5 bases, and 5 bases lay outside the gene matches. Germline-derived CDR1 and CDR2 are SGHVS and FQNEAQ. The CDR3 length is 12 residues. The CDR3 spells CASSQGGAEQYF. CDR3 nucleotide sequence: TGTGCCAGCAGCCAAGGGGGCGCGGAGCAGTACTTC.

The chain recombines TRBV18 with TRBJ1-1; D is uncertain. Per the germline V gene, CDR1 is KGHSH and CDR2 is LQKENI. The CDR3 has 16 residues. The V end lost 2 bases, the J end lost 5 bases, and 18 bases lay between the germline ends. The CDR3 DNA sequence: TGTGCCAGCTCACCAGACTTCGGGGTGGTTGATACTGAAGCTTTCTTT. This sequence encodes CASSPDFGVVDTEAFF.

The chain carries TRBV6-2 or TRBV6-3 and TRBJ1-5; no definite D call. Trimming removed 6 bases at V and 1 base at J, with 10 bases between. There are 14 residues in the CDR3. The V gene's germline CDR1 is MNHEY and CDR2 SVGEGT. Here the CDR3 DNA reads TGTGCCAGCAGCCCGAGGAGGAGCAATCAGCCCCAGCATTTT. Residues: CASSPRRSNQPQHF.

The genes are TRBV14 and TRBJ1-2, with a possible D match to TRBD1 (5 bases). The CDR3 runs to 14 residues. V was cut by 5 bases and J by 4 bases, with 14 bases left in between. Germline V gives CDR1 SGHDN, CDR2 FVKESK. The CDR3 protein is CASSAGAQSYGYTF. The DNA of the CDR3 is TGTGCCAGCAGCGCTGGGGCGCAAAGCTATGGCTACACCTTC.

The rearrangement uses TRBV12-3 or TRBV12-4 and TRBJ2-7, with D perhaps TRBD1 (5 bases). The CDR3 spans 13 residues. Trimming removed 1 base from V and 4 bases from J, with 8 bases in between. As DNA, the CDR3 is TGTGCCAGCAGTTTAGACAGGAGATACGAGCAGTACTTC. Translated: CASSLDRRYEQYF.

The V and J genes are TRBV6-2 or TRBV6-3 and TRBJ2-7, with 8 bases that match TRBD1. The germline gives CDR1 MNHEY, CDR2 SVGEGT. This CDR3 has 16 amino acids. J was trimmed by 3 bases and V by 6 bases; bases with no gene match: 13. CDR3 amino acids: CASSWGQVIQGYEQYF. CDR3 nucleotide sequence: TGTGCCAGCAGCTGGGGACAGGTGATACAGGGCTACGAGCAGTACTTC.

The chain is built from TRBV28 and TRBJ1-4; maybe TRBD1 (6 bases). Trimming shortened V by 6 bases and J by 3 bases, and 11 bases separated the two germline ends. Germline CDR1 is MDHEN and CDR2 is SYDVKM. The CDR3 runs 14 residues. The CDR3 region is CASRQGLPNEKLFF. The CDR3 nucleotides read TGTGCCAGCAGACAGGGCCTACCTAATGAAAAACTGTTTTTT. The variable domain in full, completed from reference TRBV28 and TRBJ1-4, reads DVKVTQSSRYLVKRTGEKVFLECVQDMDHENMFWYRQDPGLGLRLIYFSYDVKMKEKGDIPEGYSVSREKKERFSLILESASTNQTSMYLCASRQGLPNEKLFFGSGTQLSVL.

The gene calls are TRBV5-1 and TRBJ2-2, with a weak D call TRBD1 (5 bases). Germline V gene sequence: CDR1 SGHRS, CDR2 YFSETQ. Between the trimmed V and J ends, which lost 5 bases and 2 bases, there was a span of 16 bases. This CDR3 is built from 16 residues. The CDR3 bases are TGCGCCAGCAGTCATGACAGATTATCTAACACCGGGGAGCTGTTTTTT. Translation: CASSHDRLSNTGELFF. Filled out from reference TRBV5-1 and TRBJ2-2, the complete variable domain reads KAGVTQTPRYLIKTRGQQVTLSCSPISGHRSVSWYQQTPGQGLQFLFEYFSETQRNKGNFPGRFSGRQFSNSRSEMNVSTLELGDSALYLCASSHDRLSNTGELFFGEGSRLTVL.

This clone was detected once. The chain combines TRBV27 with TRBJ2-1; D is possibly TRBD1 (5 bases). Germline V gene sequence: CDR1 MNHEY, CDR2 SMNVEV (reference sequence). CDR3 length: 15 residues. V gave up 3 bases and J gave up 6 bases, with 15 bases separating them. CDR3 nucleotides: TGTGCCAGCAGTTTCGGCCAGGGCCTATTCAATGAGCAGTTCTTC. Translated, it gives CASSFGQGLFNEQFF.

The J gene is TRBJ1-4, the V gene TRBV5-4; the D is unclear. This CDR3 is built from 14 residues. The V gene's germline CDR1 is SGHNT and CDR2 YYREEE (reference sequence). V lost 1 base and J 2 bases, leaving 6 bases between the germline ends. CDR3 region: CASSLSGTNEKLFF. The CDR3 bases are TGTGCCAGCAGCTTGTCCGGGACTAATGAAAAACTGTTTTTT.

This chain links TRBV4-1 with TRBJ2-7; TRBD2 is a possible D gene (5 bases). Germline CDR1 is MGHRA and CDR2 is YSYEKL. The V end lost 3 bases, the J end lost 3 bases, and 12 bases lay between the germline ends. The CDR3 contains 14 residues. Written as DNA, the CDR3 is TGCGCCAGCAGCCATTCCCACAGCGGCTACGAGCAGTACTTC. This gives the protein CASSHSHSGYEQYF.

The sample holds a few counts of this clone. The rearrangement uses TRBV6-5 and TRBJ1-1, with D unclear. Trimming pared 2 bases from V and 0 bases from J, leaving 10 bases between. Germline CDR1 and CDR2: MNHEY and SVGAGI. The CDR3 covers 15 residues. The chain's CDR3 is CASSYQYGMNTEAFF. CDR3 coding DNA: TGTGCCAGCAGTTACCAATACGGTATGAACACTGAAGCTTTCTTT.

The J gene is TRBJ2-7, the V gene TRBV5-1; the match to TRBD1 covers 10 bases. V dropped 4 bases and J dropped 5; count of bases not matched to a gene: 9. The CDR3 covers 15 residues. Germline loops: CDR1 SGHRS, CDR2 YFSETQ. The CDR3 region has the DNA TGCGCCAGCAGCACGAACCGGGACAGGGGCAACGAGCAGTACTTC. Residues: CASSTNRDRGNEQYF.

The chain joins TRBV5-6 to TRBJ1-1; 9 bases align to TRBD1. V shed 7 bases and J 4 bases; nucleotides not matched to a gene: 2. The germline V gene encodes CDR1 SGHDT and CDR2 YYEEEE. The CDR3 has 12 residues. CDR3 sequence: CASWTGATEAFF. The CDR3 nucleotides read TGTGCCAGCTGGACAGGGGCCACTGAAGCTTTCTTT. The full variable domain, with the rest looked up from reference TRBV5-6 and TRBJ1-1, is DAGVTQSPTHLIKTRGQQVTLRCSPKSGHDTVSWYQQALGQGPQFIFQYYEEEERQRGNFPDRFSGHQFPNYSSELNVNALLLGDSALYLCASWTGATEAFFGQGTRLTVV.